The T cell receptor beta chain under discussion was sequenced for a study of cytomegalovirus exposure and HLA in healthy donors. As for the study in general: HLA-typed donors were the source of tens of millions of unique TCRs held in an early data release.

Trimming removed 5 bases from V and 10 bases from J, with 12 bases in between. This CDR3 region has 13 residues. Germline V lookup: CDR1 LGHNT, CDR2 FRNRAP. Comment on this clone: Antigen specificity is unknown.

Study conclusions and caveats: With further analysis later on, most CMV-associated TCR beta chains appeared HLA-restricted.

The PCR used 60 Vbeta and 13 Jbeta primers. Some clones are missing from TCRdb's copy, which holds only in-frame ones; the method was immunoSEQ multiplex PCR. The table shows 130,000 to 150,000 clones, with around 83% occurring only once. The specimen sequenced was PBMCs. The receptor's source is a man aged 40-49 years in good health and CMV-seropositive. The chain recombines TRBV12-5 with TRBJ1-6; tentatively, D is TRBD1 (6 bases). This CDR3 reads CASGQTGSSPLHF. CDR3 bases: TGTGCTAGTGGTCAAACAGGGTCGTCACCCCTCCACTTT.